These 22 T cell receptor beta chains were sequenced from one sample in a study of blood T cell repertoires in COVID-19. The table came from immunoSEQ multiplex PCR; TCRdb's copy has only in-frame clones and leaves some out. Among 650,000 to 800,000 clones listed, around 89% were seen once. Material: peripheral blood. The source is a woman aged 18-35 years with acute or convalescent COVID-19.

This clone was observed once. V is TRBV7-9 and J is TRBJ1-5; 11 bases are shared with TRBD1. CDR3 length: 16 amino acids. The V and J ends lost 1 base and 7 bases, in that order; junction bases with no gene match: 6. Per the germline V gene, CDR1 is SEHNR and CDR2 is FQNEAQ (reference sequence). For the CDR3, the DNA is TGTGCCAGCAGCTTAGATGGGACAGGGGGTTCACAGCCCCAGCATTTT. Protein: CASSLDGTGGSQPQHF.

The chain joins TRBV19 to TRBJ1-3, with D possibly TRBD1 on 5 matching bases. This CDR3 region has 16 residues. Per germline, CDR1 LNHDA and CDR2 SQIVND (reference sequence). Deletions cut 3 bases from V and 2 bases from J, with 14 bases between. CDR3 residues: CASSIRGTLAGNTIYF. The DNA of the CDR3 is TGTGCCAGTAGTATCCGGGGGACTTTAGCTGGAAACACCATATATTTT. Supplemented by reference TRBV19 and TRBJ1-3, the full variable domain reads DGGITQSPKYLFRKEGQNVTLSCEQNLNHDAMYWYRQDPGQGLRLIYYSQIVNDFQKGDIAEGYSVSREKKESFPLTVTSAQKNPTAFYLCASSIRGTLAGNTIYFGEGSWLTVV.

V and J are TRBV27 and TRBJ2-1; 9 nucleotides agree with TRBD2. The trim removed 6 bases at V and 5 bases at J, leaving 8 bases unmatched. This CDR3 is 15 amino acids long. The germline V gene has CDR1 MNHEY and CDR2 SMNVEV (reference sequence). CDR3 sequence (DNA): TGTGCCAGCAGGGAAGCGGGGGGACCACACAATGAGCAGTTCTTC. The encoded protein is CASREAGGPHNEQFF.

The chain couples TRBV30 to TRBJ2-7; 8 positions agree with TRBD1. The length of the CDR3 is 11 residues. CDR1 is GTSNPN, CDR2 SVGIG, per germline (reference sequence). J gave up 5 bases and V 5 bases, and 2 bases lay outside the gene matches. CDR3 amino acids: CAWDRGNEQYF. In nucleotides, the CDR3 is TGTGCCTGGGACAGGGGCAACGAGCAGTACTTC.

V gene TRBV10-1 combines with J gene TRBJ1-1; no definite D call. The length of the CDR3 is 15 residues. The V gene's germline CDR1 is WNHNN and CDR2 SYGVQD (reference sequence). Trimming took 8 bases from V and 4 from J, leaving 20 bases between them. The CDR3 DNA reads as TGCGCCAGCGGAGATAATGGAACCCTCGGCACTGAAGCTTTCTTT. Protein product: CASGDNGTLGTEAFF.

The chain carries TRBV7-7 and TRBJ2-3, with 13 bases matching TRBD2. J gave up 5 bases and V 3 bases, and 14 bases lay outside the gene matches. Germline assignment: CDR1 SSHAT and CDR2 FNYEAQ (reference sequence). The CDR3 runs to 19 residues. CDR3 region: CASSFSPTGTSGVRDTQYF. The CDR3 DNA reads as TGTGCCAGCAGCTTTTCACCAACCGGGACTAGCGGGGTGAGAGATACGCAGTATTTT.

This sequence joins TRBV28 and TRBJ2-3, with D perhaps matching TRBD2 (5 bases). The CDR3 length is 12 residues. Trimming took 7 bases from V and 4 from J, leaving 9 bases between them. CDR1 is MDHEN and CDR2 is SYDVKM in the germline V gene. The CDR3 protein is CASTRGSDTQYF. CDR3 nucleotide sequence: TGTGCCAGCACAAGAGGGTCAGATACGCAGTATTTT.

The V call is TRBV29-1, the J call TRBJ1-2; TRBD1 matches 9 bases. The CDR3 runs to 15 residues. V dropped 3 bases and J dropped 1; count of bases not matched to a gene: 6. CDR1 and CDR2 from the germline V gene are SQVTM and ANQGSEA. This chain's CDR3 is CSVDPGTGNNYGYTF. The CDR3 DNA follows: TGCAGCGTTGATCCTGGGACAGGGAATAACTATGGCTACACCTTC.

V and J are TRBV9 and TRBJ1-1; D not resolved. The CDR3 covers 15 residues. Germline-derived CDR1 and CDR2 are SGDLS and YYNGEE. The ends were cut back, 3 bases at V and 4 bases at J, with 16 bases in the middle. CDR3 bases: TGTGCCAGCAGCGCAATAGAAAGGAGAAGCACTGAAGCTTTCTTT. Protein sequence: CASSAIERRSTEAFF.

J is TRBJ1-3 and V is TRBV5-1, with D hard to call. The CDR3 runs 15 residues. V lost 1 base to trimming and J lost 0 bases, with 8 bases between them. CDR1 SGHRS and CDR2 YFSETQ come from the germline V gene. The CDR3 sequence is CASSLPRASGNTIYF. The DNA for the CDR3 is TGCGCCAGCAGCTTGCCGAGGGCCTCTGGAAACACCATATATTTT.

This sequence joins TRBV19 and TRBJ2-7; D is unresolved. Trimming removed 1 base from V and 4 bases from J, with 11 bases in between. Germline V lookup: CDR1 LNHDA, CDR2 SQIVND (reference sequence). CDR3 length: 14 amino acids. The CDR3 loop reads CASSIGPSSYEQYF. CDR3 bases: TGTGCCAGTAGTATAGGGCCGTCTTCGTACGAGCAGTACTTC.

The chain combines TRBV5-5 with TRBJ2-2; D uncertain. The CDR3 has 16 amino acids. Germline assignment: CDR1 SGHKS and CDR2 YYEKEE (reference sequence). The V and J ends lost 2 bases and 3 bases respectively, with 14 bases between them. Here the CDR3 reads CASSFNAGAYTGELFF. The CDR3, as DNA: TGTGCCAGCAGCTTTAACGCAGGCGCATACACCGGGGAGCTGTTTTTT.

V usage is TRBV3-1 (or the pseudogene TRBV3-2) and J usage is TRBJ2-1; D perhaps matches TRBD2 (7 bases). The V gene's germline CDR1 is LGHDT and CDR2 YNNKEL (reference sequence). The CDR3 has 16 residues. The V gene lost 2 bases and the J gene lost 1 base, with 12 bases spanning the gap. The CDR3 nucleotides read TGTGCCAGCAGCCAAACGGGGGGCCGGTCCTACAATGAGCAGTTCTTC. Translating it yields CASSQTGGRSYNEQFF.

V is TRBV6-5 and J is TRBJ1-1; TRBD1 matches at 7 bases. V lost 5 bases, J lost 5 bases, and 5 bases stayed unmatched. This CDR3 region has 13 residues. Germline-derived CDR1 and CDR2 are MNHEY and SVGAGI. The CDR3 DNA is TGTGCCAGCAGTCAGACAGGGTATACTGAAGCTTTCTTT. Translating it yields CASSQTGYTEAFF.

The chain joins TRBV3-1 (or the pseudogene TRBV3-2) to TRBJ1-4; D ambiguous. The CDR3 is 15 amino acids. Germline lookup yields CDR1 LGHDT and CDR2 YNNKEL (reference sequence). V was pared by 0 bases and J by 8 bases, with 13 bases between. This CDR3 is CASSQDPVPWEKLFF. CDR3 sequence (DNA): TGTGCCAGCAGCCAAGATCCGGTGCCTTGGGAAAAACTGTTTTTT.

V usage is TRBV30 and J usage is TRBJ1-1, with a tentative D call TRBD1 (5 bases). V was shortened by 2 bases and J by 10 bases, with 11 bases between the two germline ends. There are 11 residues in the CDR3. Germline V gene data show CDR1 as GTSNPN and CDR2 as SVGIG (reference sequence). The DNA of the CDR3 is TGTGCCTGGAGTACGGGGGGGAGAGCTTTCTTT. Translation gives CAWSTGGRAFF. Based on the CDR3 plus reference TRBV30 and TRBJ1-1, the full variable domain is SQTIHQWPATLVQPVGSPLSLECTVEGTSNPNLYWYRQAAGRGLQLLFYSVGIGQISSEVPQNLSASRPQDRQFILSSKKLLLSDSGFYLCAWSTGGRAFFGQGTRLTVV.

The chain uses TRBV28 and TRBJ1-5, with 8 bases that match TRBD1. The germline CDR1 and CDR2 sequences are MDHEN and SYDVKM. The V and J ends lost 8 bases and 5 bases, in that order; junction bases with no gene match: 14. The CDR3 spans 16 residues. CDR3 protein: CASSITGQDQDQPQHF. The CDR3, as DNA: TGTGCCAGCTCGATTACGGGACAGGACCAGGATCAGCCCCAGCATTTT.

V and J are TRBV9 and TRBJ2-4; the match to TRBD1 covers 9 bases. CDR1 is SGDLS and CDR2 is YYNGEE in the germline V gene. The V segment lost 4 bases and the J segment 0 bases; nucleotides outside the gene matches: 5. The CDR3 has 16 amino acids. DNA for the CDR3: TGTGCCAGCAGCCCCGGACAGGGGACAGCCAAAAACATTCAGTACTTC. Translated: CASSPGQGTAKNIQYF. Looking up the rest from reference TRBV9 and TRBJ2-4 gives the full variable domain: DSGVTQTPKHLITATGQRVTLRCSPRSGDLSVYWYQQSLDQGLQFLIQYYNGEERAKGNILERFSAQQFPDLHSELNLSSLELGDSALYFCASSPGQGTAKNIQYFGAGTRLSVL.

The V gene is TRBV11-2, the J gene TRBJ2-3; no definite D call. This CDR3 is built from 12 residues. V shed 3 bases and J shed 5 bases, with 6 bases lying between them. CDR1 SGHAT and CDR2 FQNNGV come from the germline V gene. The CDR3 DNA follows: TGTGCCAGCAGCTTGACTGTAGATACGCAGTATTTT. It yields the protein CASSLTVDTQYF.

The chain employs TRBV7-6 and TRBJ1-1; TRBD1 agrees at 7 bases. V shed 3 bases, J shed 1 base, and the junction held 8 bases outside the gene matches. The CDR3 has 16 residues. The germline CDR1 and CDR2 sequences are SGHVS and FNYEAQ. CDR3 in DNA: TGTGCCAGCAGCTTTTACCTGACAGGGAAGAACACTGAAGCTTTCTTT. This encodes CASSFYLTGKNTEAFF.

V usage is TRBV6-5 and J usage is TRBJ2-7; TRBD2 might be the D (5 bases). V lost 7 bases and J lost 6, with 16 bases in between. The CDR3 contains 13 residues. The germline CDR1 and CDR2 sequences are MNHEY and SVGAGI. The CDR3 spells CASTEDPRGEQYF. The CDR3 DNA reads as TGTGCCAGCACCGAGGATCCTCGGGGCGAGCAGTACTTC.

The chain couples TRBV27 to TRBJ2-7, with a possible D match to TRBD1 (6 bases). Per the germline V gene, CDR1 is MNHEY and CDR2 is SMNVEV (reference sequence). This CDR3 has 15 amino acids. The germline V and J ends were trimmed by 8 bases and 3 bases, with 20 bases remaining between them. The DNA for the CDR3 is TGTGCCAGCCCAGACAGCAGGGGCGGGTTCTACGAGCAGTACTTC. Translated: CASPDSRGGFYEQYF.